The 4 T cell receptor beta chains below come from one sample, sequenced in a study of OX40 agonist ivuxolimab in advanced cancers. Sequencing used immunoSEQ multiplex PCR; TCRdb keeps in-frame clones, though not all of them. The sample lists about 79,000 clones; about 90% were seen once. Sequenced material: CD4+ or CD8+ T cells sorted from blood, taken in a trial of the OX40 agonist ivuxolimab. These receptor sequences come from an adult with an advanced solid tumor such as melanoma, head and neck, liver or kidney cancer.

V usage is TRBV19 and J usage is TRBJ2-3; no clear D. Germline CDR1 reads LNHDA; CDR2 reads SQIVND (reference sequence). V dropped 5 bases and J dropped 2 bases, with 5 bases sitting between them. This CDR3 has 12 amino acids. The CDR3 loop reads CASSSLTDTQYF. In DNA form, the CDR3 reads TGTGCCAGTAGTTCCCTCACAGATACGCAGTATTTT.

The V gene is TRBV28, the J gene TRBJ1-2; tentatively, D is TRBD1 (5 bases). V lost 1 base and J lost 4, with 13 bases in between. This CDR3 is built from 15 residues. CDR1 MDHEN and CDR2 SYDVKM come from the germline V gene. The CDR3 protein is CASSLSTKGFYGYTF. For the CDR3, the DNA is TGTGCCAGCAGTTTATCTACTAAGGGGTTCTATGGCTACACCTTC.

Only a few counts were recorded for this clone. V usage is TRBV18 and J usage is TRBJ2-7; 10 positions match TRBD2. The CDR3 runs to 16 residues. Per germline, CDR1 KGHSH and CDR2 LQKENI. V gave up 3 bases and J gave up 0 bases; unmatched junction bases: 5. Written as DNA, the CDR3 is TGTGCCAGCTCACCGCTAGGGACTAGCGCCTCCTACGAGCAGTACTTC. Translated, it gives CASSPLGTSASYEQYF.

The chain carries TRBV6-5 and TRBJ2-7; D might be TRBD1 (6 bases). V was pared by 7 bases and J by 7 bases, with 14 bases between. The CDR3 is 12 amino acids. Per germline, CDR1 MNHEY and CDR2 SVGAGI. The CDR3, as DNA: TGTGCCAGCAAAGGACAGATCACGGAGCAGTACTTC. Translation: CASKGQITEQYF.